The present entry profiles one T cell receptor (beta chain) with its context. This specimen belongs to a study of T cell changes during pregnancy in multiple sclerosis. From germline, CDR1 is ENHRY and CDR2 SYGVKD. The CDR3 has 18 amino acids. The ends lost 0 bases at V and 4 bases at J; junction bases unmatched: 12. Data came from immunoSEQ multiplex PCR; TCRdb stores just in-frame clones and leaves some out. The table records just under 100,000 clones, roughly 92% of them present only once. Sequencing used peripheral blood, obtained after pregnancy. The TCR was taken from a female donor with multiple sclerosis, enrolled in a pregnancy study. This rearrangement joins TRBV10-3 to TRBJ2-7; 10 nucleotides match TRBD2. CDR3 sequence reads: CAISESNGPSGSMYEQYF. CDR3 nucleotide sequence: TGTGCCATCAGTGAGTCGAACGGGCCTAGCGGGAGTATGTACGAGCAGTACTTC.